This T cell receptor (beta chain) emerged from a study of immune cell composition in non-small cell lung cancer. Whole-study results and caveats: TIL tumour reactivity correlated with maximal tumour-associated clone frequency in adenocarcinoma. Tumour TCR-beta clonality showed no significant link to smoking pack-years. Tumour-associated clones >0.5% occurred in 30% to 35% of adenocarcinomas, approximately 74% of squamous.

The table came from immunoSEQ multiplex PCR; TCRdb's copy has only in-frame clones and leaves some out. The sample records 2,000 or so clones, roughly 80% being singletons. In the case of this clone: Its antigen is not identified.

The germline V gene encodes CDR1 LNHDA and CDR2 SQIVND (reference sequence). This CDR3 has 15 residues. V was shortened by 4 bases and J by 5 bases, with 16 bases between the two germline ends. Genomic DNA came from frozen unsorted single-cell suspensions. Sample: lung tumor tissue. The V and J genes are TRBV19 and TRBJ2-3; D perhaps matches TRBD2 (7 bases). The source is a human donor with non-small cell lung cancer. The CDR3 protein is CASSTSGTRGDTQYF. The CDR3 nucleotides read TGTGCCAGTAGTACTAGCGGTACCAGGGGAGATACGCAGTATTTT.